This T cell receptor beta chain was recovered during a study of shared clonotypes between healthy human individuals. General study results and limits: It was only blood that was sampled, and tissue repertoires likely differ.

TCRdb keeps only in-frame clones here, not all; method: immunoSEQ multiplex PCR. The top ten hold 0.05% to 0.07% of the sample, which has under 550,000 clones, 90% to 96% seen once. On this clone itself: As yet, its antigen is unknown.

The TCR comes from a woman aged 30 to 39 in good health. The sample comprised naive CD4+ T cells sorted from blood. The sample's subset: CD45RA+ positively selected.

CDR3 in amino acids: CASSVVGSDTEAFF. As DNA, the CDR3 is TGTGCCAGCAGCGTGGTAGGGTCCGACACTGAAGCTTTCTTT. The chain couples TRBV5-6 to TRBJ1-1; D is unresolved. Trimming cost V 4 bases and J 3 bases, with 13 bases left between them. This CDR3 is 14 amino acids long. CDR1 SGHDT and CDR2 YYEEEE come from the germline V gene.